Shown below are 19 T cell receptor beta chains from a single sample sequenced in a study of early T cells in non-severe SARS-CoV-2 infection. TCRdb re-called the 5' RACE reads with MiXCR, one entry per CDR3 protein. The repertoire consists of about 80,000 distinct CDR3 sequences, with 9.5% to 15% occurring once and the leading ten covering 1.1%. The sample consisted of whole blood. Receptors were obtained from an adult who was a healthcare worker with PCR-confirmed SARS-CoV-2 infection or an uninfected control (not recorded which).

This clonotype was counted at least ten times. In DNA form, the CDR3 reads TGCAGCGCGGGACAGAACACTGAAGCTTTCTTT. Protein sequence: CSAGQNTEAFF. The chain is built from TRBV29-1 and TRBJ1-1, with D perhaps TRBD1 (6 bases). Germline V CDR1 and CDR2: SQVTM, ANQGSEA. Trimming cost V 7 bases and J 1 base, with 7 bases left between them. The CDR3 consists of 11 residues.

Only a few counts were recorded for this clonotype. The chain links TRBV7-9 to TRBJ2-1; 12 bases agree with TRBD2. V dropped 5 bases and J dropped 7; count of bases not matched to a gene: 9. Germline CDR1 reads SEHNR; CDR2 reads FQNEAQ (reference sequence). This CDR3 spans 16 amino acids. CDR3 loop: CASSHPGTSGRNEQFF. The DNA of the CDR3 is TGTGCCAGCAGCCACCCCGGTACTAGCGGGAGGAATGAGCAGTTCTTC.

This clonotype was recorded at least ten times. The chain employs TRBV28 and TRBJ2-1; D uncertain. The CDR3 has 12 amino acids. The V gene's germline CDR1 is MDHEN and CDR2 SYDVKM. Trimming removed 5 bases at V and 8 bases at J, with 10 bases between. The CDR3 protein is CASSGKPDEQFF. Written as DNA, the CDR3 is TGTGCCAGCAGTGGAAAGCCGGATGAGCAGTTCTTC.

V gene TRBV7-2 combines with J gene TRBJ2-1, with 9 bases matching TRBD2. Germline V gene data show CDR1 as SGHTA and CDR2 as FQGNSA. Trimming at V came to 1 base and at J to 15 bases, leaving 10 bases not matched to a gene. The CDR3 is 14 amino acids. CDR3: CASSLEPYAGGRFF. The CDR3 DNA reads TGTGCCAGCAGCTTAGAGCCATATGCGGGAGGGCGGTTCTTC.

The genes are TRBV28 and TRBJ2-7; a weak D match, TRBD2 (6 bases). This CDR3 is built from 14 residues. The germline CDR1 and CDR2 sequences are MDHEN and SYDVKM. Trimming removed 6 bases at V and 2 bases at J, with 14 bases between. CDR3 amino acids: CASSQPGGPYEQYF. The CDR3, as DNA: TGTGCCAGCAGCCAGCCAGGAGGGCCCTACGAGCAGTACTTC.

As for this clonotype: This could be a read error, since a much larger clone is one nucleotide away. The V and J genes are TRBV24-1 and TRBJ2-2; D tentatively fits TRBD1 or TRBD2 (5 bases each). This CDR3 is 15 amino acids long. V lost 8 bases to trimming and J lost 7 bases, with 19 bases between them. The V gene's germline CDR1 is KGHDR and CDR2 SFDVKD. CDR3 coding DNA: TGTGCCACCATCCCCGAACAGGAGGTAGACGGGGAGCTGTTTTTT. Its protein is CATIPEQEVDGELFF.

This clonotype has only a few counts. The genes are TRBV7-9 and TRBJ1-6, with 9 bases that match TRBD1. The CDR3 loop spans 16 amino acids. Losses at the gene ends were 5 bases for V and 14 bases for J; bases not matched to a gene: 16. The germline V gene encodes CDR1 SEHNR and CDR2 FQNEAQ (reference sequence). The CDR3 here is CASSLPGDRALGSLHF. The CDR3 DNA sequence: TGTGCCAGCAGCCTACCTGGGGACAGGGCACTTGGTTCCCTCCACTTT.

This clonotype is categorized as medium-sized. This chain's CDR3 is CSAPSGGYNEQFF. CDR3 bases: TGCAGTGCTCCGAGCGGGGGCTACAATGAGCAGTTCTTC. The chain recombines TRBV20-1 with TRBJ2-1, with 8 bases lining up with TRBD2. The V and J ends lost 5 bases and 3 bases, in that order; junction bases with no gene match: 3. The CDR3 extends over 13 amino acids. Germline lookup yields CDR1 DFQATT and CDR2 SNEGSKA (reference sequence).

This clonotype was detected many times. The rearrangement joins TRBV18 to TRBJ2-1, with D possibly matching TRBD2 (5 bases). Germline-derived CDR1 and CDR2 are KGHSH and LQKENI. The CDR3 has 15 residues. V lost 3 bases and J 5 bases, leaving 14 bases between the germline ends. The CDR3 bases are TGTGCCAGCTCACCCCTGAGGTCCGGGGACAATGAGCAGTTCTTC. Translation: CASSPLRSGDNEQFF. Full variable domain (remainder filled in from reference TRBV18 and TRBJ2-1): NAGVMQNPRHLVRRRGQEARLRCSPMKGHSHVYWYRQLPEEGLKFMVYLQKENIIDESGMPKERFSAEFPKEGPSILRIQQVVRGDSAAYFCASSPLRSGDNEQFFGPGTRLTVL.

This clonotype was observed many times. The chain has TRBV20-1 and TRBJ1-1, with 7 bases identical to TRBD1. Germline values: CDR1 DFQATT, CDR2 SNEGSKA (reference sequence). There are 13 residues in the CDR3. Losses at the gene ends were 3 bases for V and 4 bases for J; bases not matched to a gene: 5. DNA for the CDR3: TGCAGTGCTAGTGGACAGGTCATCACTGAAGCTTTCTTT. The encoded protein is CSASGQVITEAFF.

This chain uses TRBV6-5 with TRBJ2-7, with D possibly matching TRBD2 (5 bases). From germline, CDR1 is MNHEY and CDR2 SVGAGI. The CDR3 covers 16 residues. Between the trimmed V and J ends, which lost 5 bases and 1 base, there was a span of 18 bases. The CDR3 spells CASSPRTGIGSYEQYF. For the CDR3, the DNA is TGTGCCAGCAGTCCGAGGACGGGGATTGGTTCCTACGAGCAGTACTTC.

J is TRBJ2-7 and V is TRBV11-2; D gene uncertain. Deletions cut 0 bases from V and 3 bases from J, with 6 bases between. The CDR3 runs 13 residues. Germline V gene sequence: CDR1 SGHAT, CDR2 FQNNGV. The DNA for the CDR3 is TGTGCCAGCAGCTTAGACCCGATCTACGAGCAGTACTTC. Protein sequence: CASSLDPIYEQYF.

This clonotype has a count of ten or more. The chain couples TRBV9 to TRBJ2-5; 10 bases match TRBD1. V lost 5 bases and J lost 3; bases outside the gene matches: 4. CDR1 is SGDLS, CDR2 YYNGEE, per germline. The length of the CDR3 is 14 residues. The CDR3 is CASSAGTGEETQYF. The CDR3 DNA reads as TGTGCCAGCAGTGCCGGGACAGGGGAAGAGACCCAGTACTTC.

This clonotype was seen ten or more times. The V call is TRBV5-4, the J call TRBJ2-1, with 8 bases fitting TRBD1. Germline V gene data show CDR1 as SGHNT and CDR2 as YYREEE (reference sequence). The V gene end was trimmed by 4 bases and the J gene end by 6 bases; junction bases not matched to a gene: 9. This CDR3 contains 15 residues. CDR3 in amino acids: CASSRQGSSRNEQFF. The CDR3 region has the DNA TGTGCCAGCAGCCGACAGGGGTCCTCGCGCAATGAGCAGTTCTTC.

The gene calls are TRBV7-9 and TRBJ2-6; TRBD1 matches at 7 bases. This CDR3 contains 16 residues. In germline, CDR1 is SEHNR, CDR2 FQNEAQ (reference sequence). V shed 3 bases and J 4 bases; nucleotides not matched to a gene: 6. The CDR3 DNA sequence: TGTGCCAGCAGCTTCCAGACAGGGACAGGGGCCAACGTCCTGACTTTC. Translation gives CASSFQTGTGANVLTF.

V and J are TRBV29-1 and TRBJ2-5; no clear D gene. The V and J ends lost 6 bases and 4 bases respectively, with 6 bases between them. CDR3 length: 10 amino acids. Germline V gene data show CDR1 as SQVTM and CDR2 as ANQGSEA. The CDR3 bases are TGCAGCGTGGCTGGAGAGACCCAGTACTTC. This gives the protein CSVAGETQYF.

This clonotype occurred a few times. The V and J genes are TRBV7-6 and TRBJ2-5; maybe TRBD2 (6 bases). CDR3 length equals 15 residues. With 2 bases removed from V and 4 bases from J, the gap between germline ends came to 14 bases. Germline CDR1 reads SGHVS; CDR2 reads FNYEAQ. CDR3 amino acids: CASSLMGGRRETQYF. CDR3 nucleotide sequence: TGTGCCAGCAGCTTAATGGGGGGTAGGCGAGAGACCCAGTACTTC.

The chain has TRBV6-2 or TRBV6-3 and TRBJ1-5, with a possible D match to TRBD1 (5 bases). V was clipped by 2 bases and J by 9 bases, with 17 bases between them. Germline V gives CDR1 MNHEY, CDR2 SVGEGT. The CDR3 totals 15 residues. In DNA, the CDR3 is TGTGCCAGCAGTTACCAGAGGGACCCCCTCGGGCCCCAGCATTTT. This sequence encodes CASSYQRDPLGPQHF.

The chain combines TRBV28 with TRBJ2-7; TRBD2 matches 9 bases. The CDR3 has 15 residues. CDR1 MDHEN and CDR2 SYDVKM come from the germline V gene. After removal of 2 bases from V and 2 bases from J, the junction contained 4 bases not matched to a gene. This CDR3 reads CASSLTSGSPYEQYF. The DNA for the CDR3 is TGTGCCAGCAGTTTAACTAGCGGGTCCCCCTACGAGCAGTACTTC. Based on the CDR3 plus reference TRBV28 and TRBJ2-7, the full variable domain is DVKVTQSSRYLVKRTGEKVFLECVQDMDHENMFWYRQDPGLGLRLIYFSYDVKMKEKGDIPEGYSVSREKKERFSLILESASTNQTSMYLCASSLTSGSPYEQYFGPGTRLTVT.